The T cell receptor (beta chain) described here comes from a study of blood T cell repertoires in COVID-19. Generated by immunoSEQ multiplex PCR, the TCRdb table keeps only in-frame clones and is missing some. The sample holds about 45,000 clones, just over 90% seen once. Specimen: peripheral blood. The sequence was obtained from a man aged 45 to 65 with COVID-19, enrolled during active disease.

The CDR3 loop is CASSHLDRFFNSPLHF. CDR3 in DNA: TGCGCCAGCAGCCACCTGGACAGATTTTTTAATTCACCCCTCCACTTT. The rearrangement links TRBV4-3 to TRBJ1-6; a weak D match, TRBD1 (6 bases). Trimming took 3 bases from V and 6 from J, leaving 15 bases between them. The CDR3 contains 16 residues. Germline values: CDR1 LGHNA, CDR2 YSLEER.